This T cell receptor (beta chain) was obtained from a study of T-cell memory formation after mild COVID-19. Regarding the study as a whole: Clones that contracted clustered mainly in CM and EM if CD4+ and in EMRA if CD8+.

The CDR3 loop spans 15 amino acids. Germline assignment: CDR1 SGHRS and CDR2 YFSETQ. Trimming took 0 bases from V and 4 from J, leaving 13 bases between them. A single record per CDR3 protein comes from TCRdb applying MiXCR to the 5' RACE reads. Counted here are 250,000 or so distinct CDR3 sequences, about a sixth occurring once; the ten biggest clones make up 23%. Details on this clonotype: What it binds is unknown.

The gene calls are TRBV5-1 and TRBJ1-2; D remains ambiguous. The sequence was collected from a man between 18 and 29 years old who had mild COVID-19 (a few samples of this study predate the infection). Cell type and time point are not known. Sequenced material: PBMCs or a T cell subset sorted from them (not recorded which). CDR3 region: CASSLVPGISYGYTF. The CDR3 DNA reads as TGCGCCAGCAGCTTGGTTCCGGGAATAAGCTATGGCTACACCTTC. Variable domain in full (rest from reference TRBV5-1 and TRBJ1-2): KAGVTQTPRYLIKTRGQQVTLSCSPISGHRSVSWYQQTPGQGLQFLFEYFSETQRNKGNFPGRFSGRQFSNSRSEMNVSTLELGDSALYLCASSLVPGISYGYTFGSGTRLTVV.